These 10 T cell receptor beta chains were sequenced from one sample in a study of shared clonotypes between healthy human individuals (dated by TCRdb to about 2020). The receptor library was made with the immunoSEQ multiplex PCR assay. TCRdb stores this immuneACCESS table with in-frame sequences only. Part of the clones is absent; in the studies checked, under half of the shortfall reflects unresolved V genes, and no reason is known for the rest. The table for this sample lists roughly 2 million clones; 90% to 95% of them were counted only once. The top ten hold more than 0.1% of the sample. Sequencing was done on a sample of naive CD4+ T cells sorted from blood. In light of the paper, this sample's cell subset or site label describes: CD45RA+ positively selected. The receptors come from a man between 18 and 29 years old in good health.

A remark on this clone: Other DNA sequences of this sample code for an identical CDR3. The chain combines TRBV7-6 with TRBJ2-7, with 7 bases matching TRBD2. This CDR3 spans 14 amino acids. The J segment lost 0 bases and the V segment lost 5 bases, leaving 4 bases of the junction unmatched. The germline V gene has CDR1 SGHVS and CDR2 FNYEAQ. The CDR3 is CASSLSGNSYEQYF. CDR3 sequence (DNA): TGTGCCAGCAGCCTCAGCGGGAACTCCTACGAGCAGTACTTC.

In this sample, this clone turned up a few times. The V and J genes are TRBV4-1 and TRBJ1-5; the D is unclear. The ends were cut back, 1 base at V and 9 bases at J, with 10 bases in the middle. There are 13 residues in the CDR3. Germline CDR1 reads MGHRA; CDR2 reads YSYEKL. This chain's CDR3 is CASSQVGPRPQHF. The CDR3 DNA reads TGCGCCAGCAGCCAAGTAGGGCCCAGGCCCCAGCATTTT.

V gene TRBV12-5 combines with J gene TRBJ2-1, with TRBD2 matching over 9 bases. Trimming took 6 bases from V and 4 from J; bases not matched to a gene: 7. Germline loops: CDR1 LGHNT, CDR2 FRNRAP. This CDR3 region has 15 residues. The DNA of the CDR3 is TGTGCTAGTGGGGGGGAGACTAGCGGTTACAATGAGCAGTTCTTC. Translating it yields CASGGETSGYNEQFF.

The chain employs TRBV18 and TRBJ2-3, with 9 bases aligning to TRBD2. The CDR3 contains 15 residues. The V segment lost 6 bases and the J segment 6 bases; nucleotides outside the gene matches: 10. The V gene's germline CDR1 is KGHSH and CDR2 LQKENI. CDR3 DNA: TGTGCCAGCTCCGATGGAGCGGGAGGCCGGGATACGCAGTATTTT. Translation gives CASSDGAGGRDTQYF.

The chain joins TRBV19 to TRBJ1-2; TRBD1 matches 9 bases. There are 14 residues in the CDR3. In germline, CDR1 is LNHDA, CDR2 SQIVND (reference sequence). Trimming at V came to 4 bases and at J to 4 bases, leaving 4 bases not matched to a gene. DNA for the CDR3: TGTGCCAGTAGTAGGACAGGGGCGGGCTATGGCTACACCTTC. The encoded protein is CASSRTGAGYGYTF. Filled out from reference TRBV19 and TRBJ1-2, the complete variable domain reads DGGITQSPKYLFRKEGQNVTLSCEQNLNHDAMYWYRQDPGQGLRLIYYSQIVNDFQKGDIAEGYSVSREKKESFPLTVTSAQKNPTAFYLCASSRTGAGYGYTFGSGTRLTVV.

The chain links TRBV6-5 to TRBJ1-2; TRBD1 matches 11 bases. CDR3 length: 16 amino acids. The germline V gene has CDR1 MNHEY and CDR2 SVGAGI. The trim removed 1 base at V and 7 bases at J, leaving 8 bases unmatched. CDR3 in amino acids: CASSYFPGQGVRGYTF. In nucleotides, the CDR3 is TGTGCCAGCAGTTACTTTCCGGGACAGGGGGTTCGTGGCTACACCTTC.

The V and J genes are TRBV19 and TRBJ2-2, with TRBD1 matching over 8 bases. Germline V CDR1 and CDR2: LNHDA, SQIVND (reference sequence). This CDR3 is 14 amino acids long. The ends lost 9 bases at V and 1 base at J; junction bases unmatched: 4. DNA of the CDR3: TGTGCCAGCCAGGACAGGGTGAACACCGGGGAGCTGTTTTTT. Its translation is CASQDRVNTGELFF.

Note on this clone: This sequence may be a read error, since a much larger clone differs from it by one base. The CDR3 is CASSVTGTYEQYF. In DNA form, the CDR3 reads TGTGCCAGCAGTGTGACAGGGACCTACGAGCAGTACTTC. This chain connects TRBV28 to TRBJ2-7; TRBD1 matches 7 bases. Losses at the gene ends were 5 bases for V and 2 bases for J; bases not matched to a gene: 3. This CDR3 has 13 amino acids. Germline V gene lookup returns CDR1 MDHEN and CDR2 SYDVKM.

V usage is TRBV6-5 and J usage is TRBJ1-2; TRBD1 matches at 7 bases. V lost 7 bases and J lost 5; bases outside the gene matches: 10. The CDR3 runs 14 residues. Germline CDR1 is MNHEY and CDR2 is SVGAGI. The chain's CDR3 is CASTHRDRKYGYTF. Written as DNA, the CDR3 is TGTGCCAGCACCCATAGGGACAGAAAATATGGCTACACCTTC.

V usage is TRBV28 and J usage is TRBJ1-1; D is undetermined. The CDR3 contains 13 residues. Germline values: CDR1 MDHEN, CDR2 SYDVKM. The V and J ends lost 10 bases and 4 bases respectively, with 16 bases between them. The CDR3 DNA reads as TGTGCCACCTCCGGTGGCCCCATCACTGAAGCTTTCTTT. This translates into CATSGGPITEAFF.